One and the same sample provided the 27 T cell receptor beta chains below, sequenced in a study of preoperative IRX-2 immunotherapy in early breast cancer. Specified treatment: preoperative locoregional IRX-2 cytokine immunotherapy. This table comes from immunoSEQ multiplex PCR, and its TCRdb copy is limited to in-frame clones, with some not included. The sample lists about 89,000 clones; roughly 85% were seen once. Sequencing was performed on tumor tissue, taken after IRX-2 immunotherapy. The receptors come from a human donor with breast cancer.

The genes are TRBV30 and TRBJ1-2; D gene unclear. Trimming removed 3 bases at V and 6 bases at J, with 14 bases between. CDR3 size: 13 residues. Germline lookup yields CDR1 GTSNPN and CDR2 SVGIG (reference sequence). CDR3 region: CAWSTPGLNGYTF. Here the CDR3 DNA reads TGTGCCTGGAGCACCCCCGGGTTAAATGGCTACACCTTC.

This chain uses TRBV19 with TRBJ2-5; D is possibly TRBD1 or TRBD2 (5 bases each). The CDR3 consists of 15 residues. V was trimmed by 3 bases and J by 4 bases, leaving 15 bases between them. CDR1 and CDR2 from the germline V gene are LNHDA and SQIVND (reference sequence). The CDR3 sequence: CASSMGVLGTETQYF. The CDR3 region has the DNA TGTGCCAGTAGTATGGGAGTACTGGGGACAGAGACCCAGTACTTC.

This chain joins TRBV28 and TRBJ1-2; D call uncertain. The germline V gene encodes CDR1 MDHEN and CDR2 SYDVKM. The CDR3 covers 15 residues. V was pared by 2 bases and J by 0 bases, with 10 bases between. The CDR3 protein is CASSLAQYTNYGYTF. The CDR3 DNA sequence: TGTGCCAGCAGTTTAGCGCAGTACACTAACTATGGCTACACCTTC.

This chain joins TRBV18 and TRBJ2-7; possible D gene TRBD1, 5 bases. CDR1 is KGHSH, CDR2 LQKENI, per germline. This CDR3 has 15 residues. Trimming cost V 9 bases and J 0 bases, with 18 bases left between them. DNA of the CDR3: TGTGCCAGTCAAGAAGGGGCCCCAAGCTCCTACGAGCAGTACTTC. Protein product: CASQEGAPSSYEQYF.

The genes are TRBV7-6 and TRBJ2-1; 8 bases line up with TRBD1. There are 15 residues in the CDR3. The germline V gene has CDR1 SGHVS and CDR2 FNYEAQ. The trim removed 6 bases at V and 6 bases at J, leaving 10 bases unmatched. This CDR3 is CASSHRTGNINEQFF. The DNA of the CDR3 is TGTGCCAGCAGTCACCGGACAGGGAATATCAATGAGCAGTTCTTC.

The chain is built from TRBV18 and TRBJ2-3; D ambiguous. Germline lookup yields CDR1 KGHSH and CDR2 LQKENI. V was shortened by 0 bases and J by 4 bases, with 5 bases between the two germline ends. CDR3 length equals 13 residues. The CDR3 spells CASSPPGADTQYF. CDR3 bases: TGTGCCAGCTCACCACCCGGTGCAGATACGCAGTATTTT.

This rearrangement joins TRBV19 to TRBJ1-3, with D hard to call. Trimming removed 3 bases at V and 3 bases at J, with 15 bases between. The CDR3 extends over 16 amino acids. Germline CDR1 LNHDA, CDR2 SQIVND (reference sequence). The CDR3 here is CASSMRETLGGNTIYF. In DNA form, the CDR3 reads TGTGCCAGTAGTATGCGGGAGACGCTCGGTGGAAACACCATATATTTT.

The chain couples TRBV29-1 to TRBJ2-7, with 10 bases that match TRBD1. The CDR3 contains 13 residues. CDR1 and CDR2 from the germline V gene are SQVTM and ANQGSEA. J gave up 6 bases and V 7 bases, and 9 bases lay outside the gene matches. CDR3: CSGAGTGVGEQYF. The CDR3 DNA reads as TGCAGCGGTGCCGGGACAGGGGTCGGCGAGCAGTACTTC.

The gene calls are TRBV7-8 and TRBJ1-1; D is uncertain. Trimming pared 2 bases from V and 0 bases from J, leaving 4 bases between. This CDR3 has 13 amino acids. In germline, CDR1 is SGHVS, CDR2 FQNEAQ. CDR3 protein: CASSLQMNTEAFF. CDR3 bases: TGTGCCAGCAGCTTACAGATGAACACTGAAGCTTTCTTT.

CDR3 loop: CSVPTLAGGTGELFF. CDR3 sequence (DNA): TGCAGCGTGCCTACCCTAGCGGGAGGGACCGGGGAGCTGTTTTTT. J is TRBJ2-2 and V is TRBV29-1; 12 nucleotides match TRBD2. Looked up from germline, CDR1 is SQVTM and CDR2 is ANQGSEA. V trimming: 6 bases; J trimming: 5 bases; junction bases outside the gene matches: 7. The length of the CDR3 is 15 residues.

The CDR3 is CAWSQTGATGRAFF. CDR3 coding DNA: TGTGCCTGGAGTCAGACAGGAGCCACCGGGAGGGCTTTCTTT. The chain combines TRBV30 with TRBJ1-1; the D gene is possibly TRBD1 (6 bases). Germline loops: CDR1 GTSNPN, CDR2 SVGIG (reference sequence). This CDR3 comprises 14 residues. V was shortened by 2 bases and J by 11 bases, with 21 bases between the two germline ends.

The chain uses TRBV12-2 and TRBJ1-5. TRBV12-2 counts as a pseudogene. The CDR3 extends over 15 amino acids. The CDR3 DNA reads TGTGCTAGAAGGGGAGGTGGGGATAGCAATCAGCCCCAGCATTTT. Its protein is CARRGGGDSNQPQHF.

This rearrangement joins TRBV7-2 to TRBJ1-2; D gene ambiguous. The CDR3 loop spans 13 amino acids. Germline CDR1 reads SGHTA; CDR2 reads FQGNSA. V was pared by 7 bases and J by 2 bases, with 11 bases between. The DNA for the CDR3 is TGTGCCAGCACCCCATCGATCAACTATGGCTACACCTTC. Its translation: CASTPSINYGYTF. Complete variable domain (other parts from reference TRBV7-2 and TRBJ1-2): GAGVSQSPSNKVTEKGKDVELRCDPISGHTALYWYRQSLGQGLEFLIYFQGNSAPDKSGLPSDRFSAERTGGSVSTLTIQRTQQEDSAVYLCASTPSINYGYTFGSGTRLTVV.

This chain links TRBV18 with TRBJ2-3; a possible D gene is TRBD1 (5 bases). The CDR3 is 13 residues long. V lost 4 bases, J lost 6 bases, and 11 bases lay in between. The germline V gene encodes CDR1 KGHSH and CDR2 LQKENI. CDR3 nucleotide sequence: TGTGCCAGCTCACAACAGGCTCCGGATACGCAGTATTTT. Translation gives CASSQQAPDTQYF.

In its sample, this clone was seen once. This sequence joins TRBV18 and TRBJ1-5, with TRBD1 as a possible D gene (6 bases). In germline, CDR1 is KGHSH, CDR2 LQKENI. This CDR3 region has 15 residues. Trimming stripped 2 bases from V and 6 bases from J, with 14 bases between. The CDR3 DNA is TGTGCCAGCTCACCAAGCGGACAGCGCGGTCAGCCCCAGCATTTT. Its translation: CASSPSGQRGQPQHF.

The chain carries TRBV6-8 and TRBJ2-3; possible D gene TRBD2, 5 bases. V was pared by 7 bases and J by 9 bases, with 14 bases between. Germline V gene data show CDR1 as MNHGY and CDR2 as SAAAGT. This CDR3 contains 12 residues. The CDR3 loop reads CASTGLSMTQYF. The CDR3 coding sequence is TGTGCCAGCACCGGACTGTCCATGACGCAGTATTTT.

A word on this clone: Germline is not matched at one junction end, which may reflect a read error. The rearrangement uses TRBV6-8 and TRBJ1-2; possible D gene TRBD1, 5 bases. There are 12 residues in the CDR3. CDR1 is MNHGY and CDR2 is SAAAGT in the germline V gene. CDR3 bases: TGTGCCATCAGTGGGGACGGCTATGGCTACACCTTC. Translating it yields CAISGDGYGYTF.

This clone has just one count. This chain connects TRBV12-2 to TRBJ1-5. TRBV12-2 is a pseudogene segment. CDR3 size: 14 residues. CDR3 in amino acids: CASRFGPTGQPQHF. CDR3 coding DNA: TGTGCAAGTCGCTTTGGGCCCACCGGGCAGCCCCAGCATTTT.

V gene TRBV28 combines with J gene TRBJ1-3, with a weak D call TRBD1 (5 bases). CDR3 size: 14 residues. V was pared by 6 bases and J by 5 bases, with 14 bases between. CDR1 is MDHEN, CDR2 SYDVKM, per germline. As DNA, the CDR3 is TGTGCCAGCAGCCAGGGAGACGGGAGAAACACCATATATTTT. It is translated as CASSQGDGRNTIYF.

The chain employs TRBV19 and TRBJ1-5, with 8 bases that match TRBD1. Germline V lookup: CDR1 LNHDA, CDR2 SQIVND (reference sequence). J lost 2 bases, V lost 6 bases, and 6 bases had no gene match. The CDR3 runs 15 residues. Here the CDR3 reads CASSYGTGGNQPQHF. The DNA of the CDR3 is TGTGCCAGTAGCTATGGGACAGGTGGCAATCAGCCCCAGCATTTT.

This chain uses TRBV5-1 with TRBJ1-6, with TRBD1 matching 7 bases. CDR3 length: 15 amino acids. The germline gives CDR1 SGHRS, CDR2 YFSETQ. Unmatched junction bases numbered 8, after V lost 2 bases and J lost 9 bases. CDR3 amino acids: CASSFEGGAGSPLHF. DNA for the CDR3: TGCGCCAGCAGCTTTGAAGGGGGCGCGGGTTCACCCCTCCACTTT.

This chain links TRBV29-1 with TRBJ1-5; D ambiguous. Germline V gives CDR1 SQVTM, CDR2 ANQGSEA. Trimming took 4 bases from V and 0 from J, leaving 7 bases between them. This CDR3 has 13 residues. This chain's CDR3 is CSVAVNSNQPQHF. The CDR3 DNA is TGCAGCGTTGCCGTAAATAGCAATCAGCCCCAGCATTTT. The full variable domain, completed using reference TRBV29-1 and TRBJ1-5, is SAVISQKPSRDICQRGTSLTIQCQVDSQVTMMFWYRQQPGQSLTLIATANQGSEATYESGFVIDKFPISRPNLTFSTLTVSNMSPEDSSIYLCSVAVNSNQPQHFGDGTRLSIL.

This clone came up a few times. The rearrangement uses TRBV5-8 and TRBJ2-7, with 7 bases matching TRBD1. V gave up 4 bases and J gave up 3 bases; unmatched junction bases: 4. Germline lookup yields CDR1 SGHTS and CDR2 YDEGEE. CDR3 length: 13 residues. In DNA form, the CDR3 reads TGTGCCAGCAGCCTAAGACAGGGCTACGAGCAGTACTTC. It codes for CASSLRQGYEQYF.

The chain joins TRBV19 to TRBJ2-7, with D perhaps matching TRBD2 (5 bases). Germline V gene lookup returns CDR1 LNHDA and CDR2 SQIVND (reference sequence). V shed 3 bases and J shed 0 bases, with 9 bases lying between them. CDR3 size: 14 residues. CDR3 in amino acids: CASSIMGSSYEQYF. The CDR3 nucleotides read TGTGCCAGTAGTATTATGGGGAGCTCCTACGAGCAGTACTTC.

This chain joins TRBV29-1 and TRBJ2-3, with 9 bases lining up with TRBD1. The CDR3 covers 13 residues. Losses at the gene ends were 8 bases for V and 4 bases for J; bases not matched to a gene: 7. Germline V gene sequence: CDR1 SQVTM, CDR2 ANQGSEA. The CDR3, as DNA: TGCAGCTTGGGGGACAGGGTTGCAGATACGCAGTATTTT. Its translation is CSLGDRVADTQYF.

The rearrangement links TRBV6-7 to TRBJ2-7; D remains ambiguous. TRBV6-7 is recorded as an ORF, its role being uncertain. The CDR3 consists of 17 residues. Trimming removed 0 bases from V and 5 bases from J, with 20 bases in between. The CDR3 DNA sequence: TGTGCCAGCAGTTACTCCGCTCTGATAGTACAAAGGGACGAGCAGTACTTC. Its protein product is CASSYSALIVQRDEQYF.

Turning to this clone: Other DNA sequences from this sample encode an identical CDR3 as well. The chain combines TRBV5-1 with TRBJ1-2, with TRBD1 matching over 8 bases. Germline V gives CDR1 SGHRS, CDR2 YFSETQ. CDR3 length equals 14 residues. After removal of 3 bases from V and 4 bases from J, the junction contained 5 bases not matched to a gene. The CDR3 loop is CASSSGTGGYGYTF. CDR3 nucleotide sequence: TGCGCCAGCAGCTCGGGGACAGGCGGCTATGGCTACACCTTC.